The rows below give T cell receptor beta chains drawn from one sample of a study of blood T cell repertoires in COVID-19. The assay was immunoSEQ multiplex PCR, and TCRdb's table has in-frame clones only and misses some. Counted here are 250,000 or so clones, roughly 90% occurring once; the ten biggest clones make up 0.94%. The sequenced sample consisted of peripheral blood. These receptors were collected from a woman aged 40 to 55 who had recovered from COVID-19. CDR3s include the opening cysteine and the closing phenylalanine or tryptophan. The order of the fields is J gene, clone size, V gene, D gene, CDR3 protein, CDR3 DNA. D genes are given only for firm matches. The size of a clone is reported for some rows only, either as once, few or many, or as a class for expanded clones.

j_call: TRBJ1-1
clone_size: NA
v_call: TRBV30
d_call: TRBD1
cdr3_aa: CAWSVRSGGTEAFF
cdr3_nt: TGTGCCTGGAGTGTACGGTCAGGGGGCACTGAAGCTTTCTTT

j_call: TRBJ1-4
clone_size: NA
v_call: TRBV24-1
d_call: TRBD1
cdr3_aa: CATSDTTGTDNEKLFF
cdr3_nt: TGTGCCACCAGTGACACGACCGGGACAGACAATGAAAAACTGTTTTTT

j_call: TRBJ2-1
clone_size: NA
v_call: TRBV6-1
d_call: TRBD2
cdr3_aa: CASSAQLAEGYNEQFF
cdr3_nt: TGTGCCAGCAGTGCCCAACTAGCGGAGGGATACAATGAGCAGTTCTTC

j_call: TRBJ2-7
clone_size: NA
v_call: TRBV5-4
d_call: TRBD2
cdr3_aa: CASSLTGLAGVRGYEQYF
cdr3_nt: TGTGCCAGCAGCTTAACGGGACTAGCGGGAGTTAGGGGCTACGAGCAGTACTTC

j_call: TRBJ2-7
clone_size: NA
v_call: TRBV10-1
d_call: NA
cdr3_aa: CASSSRERVNEQYF
cdr3_nt: TGCGCCAGCAGTTCCCGGGAGCGTGTCAACGAGCAGTACTTC

j_call: TRBJ2-7
clone_size: NA
v_call: TRBV13
d_call: TRBD2
cdr3_aa: CASSLTGGGDYEQYF
cdr3_nt: TGTGCCAGCAGCTTAACTGGCGGGGGGGATTACGAGCAGTACTTC

j_call: TRBJ1-6
clone_size: NA
v_call: TRBV14
d_call: NA
cdr3_aa: CASSQEQGWGNSPLHF
cdr3_nt: TGTGCCAGCAGCCAAGAACAGGGTTGGGGGAATTCACCCCTCCACTTT

j_call: TRBJ2-7
clone_size: NA
v_call: TRBV9
d_call: TRBD2
cdr3_aa: CASSVAGRAADEQYF
cdr3_nt: TGTGCCAGCAGCGTCGCGGGGAGGGCCGCTGACGAGCAGTACTTC

j_call: TRBJ2-7
clone_size: NA
v_call: TRBV18
d_call: TRBD1
cdr3_aa: CASSPGQGWDEQYF
cdr3_nt: TGTGCCAGCTCACCAGGACAGGGGTGGGACGAGCAGTACTTC

j_call: TRBJ1-2
clone_size: NA
v_call: TRBV18
d_call: TRBD1
cdr3_aa: CASSPTGWAVYGYTF
cdr3_nt: TGTGCCAGCTCACCGACAGGGTGGGCAGTCTATGGCTACACCTTC

j_call: TRBJ2-1
clone_size: NA
v_call: TRBV30
d_call: NA
cdr3_aa: CAWSVKHHEQFF
cdr3_nt: TGTGCCTGGAGTGTAAAGCATCATGAGCAGTTCTTC

j_call: TRBJ2-5
clone_size: NA
v_call: TRBV19
d_call: NA
cdr3_aa: CASSPGATTTEETQYF
cdr3_nt: TGTGCCAGTAGTCCAGGGGCCACTACGACTGAAGAGACCCAGTACTTC

j_call: TRBJ2-7
clone_size: NA
v_call: TRBV5-1
d_call: TRBD1
cdr3_aa: CASSRQGSTYEQYF
cdr3_nt: TGCGCCAGCAGCAGACAGGGGAGCACCTACGAGCAGTACTTC

j_call: TRBJ2-2
clone_size: NA
v_call: TRBV9
d_call: NA
cdr3_aa: CASSADTANTGELFF
cdr3_nt: TGTGCCAGCAGCGCGGACACAGCGAACACCGGGGAGCTGTTTTTT

j_call: TRBJ2-3
clone_size: NA
v_call: TRBV4-1
d_call: TRBD2
cdr3_aa: CASSPRLAFTDTQYF
cdr3_nt: TGCGCCAGCAGCCCCCGACTAGCGTTCACAGATACGCAGTATTTT

j_call: TRBJ2-2
clone_size: once
v_call: TRBV7-9
d_call: NA
cdr3_aa: CASSPRRAGTNTGELFF
cdr3_nt: TGTGCCAGCAGCCCCAGGAGGGCGGGAACGAACACCGGGGAGCTGTTTTTT

j_call: TRBJ2-3
clone_size: few
v_call: TRBV25-1
d_call: TRBD1
cdr3_aa: CASSHRDRVRGGTQYF
cdr3_nt: TGTGCCAGCAGTCACCGGGACAGGGTTCGAGGGGGTACGCAGTATTTT

j_call: TRBJ2-5
clone_size: NA
v_call: TRBV10-3
d_call: TRBD2
cdr3_aa: CAISESPGGTETQYF
cdr3_nt: TGTGCCATCAGTGAGTCCCCGGGAGGGACAGAGACCCAGTACTTC

j_call: TRBJ2-1
clone_size: NA
v_call: TRBV9
d_call: TRBD2
cdr3_aa: CASQRGISDEQFF
cdr3_nt: TGTGCCAGCCAGCGGGGGATTTCCGATGAGCAGTTCTTC

j_call: TRBJ1-1
clone_size: NA
v_call: TRBV19
d_call: TRBD1
cdr3_aa: CASSVRQGNTEAFF
cdr3_nt: TGTGCCAGTAGTGTAAGACAGGGAAACACTGAAGCTTTCTTT

j_call: TRBJ1-1
clone_size: NA
v_call: TRBV27
d_call: NA
cdr3_aa: CASSLREDTEAFF
cdr3_nt: TGTGCCAGCAGTTTAAGGGAGGACACTGAAGCTTTCTTT

j_call: TRBJ2-7
clone_size: NA
v_call: TRBV7-2
d_call: TRBD2
cdr3_aa: CASSLSTSGRLYEQYF
cdr3_nt: TGTGCCAGCAGCTTGTCGACTAGCGGGAGGTTGTACGAGCAGTACTTC

j_call: TRBJ1-5
clone_size: NA
v_call: TRBV2
d_call: TRBD1
cdr3_aa: CASSERTGNQPQHF
cdr3_nt: TGTGCCAGCAGTGAGCGGACAGGGAATCAGCCCCAGCATTTT

j_call: TRBJ2-4
clone_size: NA
v_call: TRBV2
d_call: TRBD1
cdr3_aa: CASSPGAGGFAKNIQYF
cdr3_nt: TGTGCCAGCAGTCCCGGGGCAGGGGGCTTTGCCAAAAACATTCAGTACTTC

j_call: TRBJ2-7
clone_size: NA
v_call: TRBV18
d_call: TRBD2
cdr3_aa: CASSPKLAGGPYEQYF
cdr3_nt: TGTGCCAGCTCACCAAAATTAGCGGGAGGACCCTACGAGCAGTACTTC

j_call: TRBJ2-7
clone_size: NA
v_call: TRBV6-1
d_call: TRBD1
cdr3_aa: CASSESDRGYEQYF
cdr3_nt: TGTGCCAGCAGTGAATCGGACAGGGGCTACGAGCAGTACTTC

j_call: TRBJ2-7
clone_size: NA
v_call: TRBV4-1
d_call: NA
cdr3_aa: CASSQGHSGTYEQYF
cdr3_nt: TGCGCCAGCAGCCAAGGTCATAGCGGAACCTACGAGCAGTACTTC

j_call: TRBJ2-2
clone_size: NA
v_call: TRBV19
d_call: NA
cdr3_aa: CASSIAGVTGELFF
cdr3_nt: TGTGCCAGTAGTATAGCGGGAGTGACCGGGGAGCTGTTTTTT

j_call: TRBJ2-3
clone_size: once
v_call: TRBV10-3
d_call: TRBD2
cdr3_aa: CAIAGARDTQYF
cdr3_nt: TGTGCCATCGCGGGAGCTAGAGATACGCAGTATTTT

j_call: TRBJ2-7
clone_size: NA
v_call: TRBV9
d_call: TRBD1
cdr3_aa: CASSAGQGTYEQYF
cdr3_nt: TGTGCCAGCAGCGCAGGACAGGGAACCTACGAGCAGTACTTC

j_call: TRBJ2-5
clone_size: NA
v_call: TRBV7-9
d_call: NA
cdr3_aa: CASRYAGAETQYF
cdr3_nt: TGTGCCAGCAGATATGCGGGGGCCGAGACCCAGTACTTC

j_call: TRBJ2-2
clone_size: NA
v_call: TRBV11-2
d_call: TRBD2
cdr3_aa: CASSLDGTSGSGELFF
cdr3_nt: TGTGCCAGCAGCTTAGACGGAACTAGCGGGTCCGGGGAGCTGTTTTTT

j_call: TRBJ2-2
clone_size: NA
v_call: TRBV9
d_call: NA
cdr3_aa: CASTPRQGITGELFF
cdr3_nt: TGTGCCAGCACCCCTCGTCAGGGGATCACCGGGGAGCTGTTTTTT

j_call: TRBJ2-1
clone_size: few
v_call: TRBV30
d_call: TRBD2
cdr3_aa: CAWSSRASGSSNEQFF
cdr3_nt: TGTGCCTGGAGTTCTAGAGCTAGCGGGAGTTCGAATGAGCAGTTCTTC

j_call: TRBJ2-7
clone_size: NA
v_call: TRBV11-3
d_call: TRBD2
cdr3_aa: CASSRSGSTNYEQYF
cdr3_nt: TGTGCCAGCAGCCGTAGCGGGAGTACGAACTACGAGCAGTACTTC

j_call: TRBJ1-3
clone_size: NA
v_call: TRBV11-1
d_call: TRBD1
cdr3_aa: CASSATGGNTIYF
cdr3_nt: TGTGCCAGCAGCGCGACAGGGGGAAACACCATATATTTT

j_call: TRBJ1-1
clone_size: NA
v_call: TRBV10-3
d_call: TRBD1
cdr3_aa: CAIRGTGGPNTEAFF
cdr3_nt: TGTGCCATCAGAGGGACAGGGGGTCCGAACACTGAAGCTTTCTTT

j_call: TRBJ2-7
clone_size: many
v_call: TRBV9
d_call: TRBD2
cdr3_aa: CASSAETSGSYEQYF
cdr3_nt: TGTGCCAGCAGCGCGGAGACTAGCGGGAGCTACGAGCAGTACTTC

j_call: TRBJ2-7
clone_size: NA
v_call: TRBV6-1
d_call: NA
cdr3_aa: CASRNRGFPYEQYF
cdr3_nt: TGTGCCAGCAGAAACCGGGGTTTCCCCTACGAGCAGTACTTC

j_call: TRBJ1-3
clone_size: NA
v_call: TRBV30
d_call: TRBD1
cdr3_aa: CAWSGQGGPGNTIYF
cdr3_nt: TGTGCCTGGAGTGGACAGGGTGGGCCTGGAAACACCATATATTTT

j_call: TRBJ1-2
clone_size: NA
v_call: TRBV12-3/TRBV12-4
d_call: TRBD1
cdr3_aa: CASSLGQGSGYTF
cdr3_nt: TGTGCCAGCAGTTTAGGACAGGGTAGTGGCTACACCTTC

j_call: TRBJ2-4
clone_size: NA
v_call: TRBV28
d_call: TRBD2
cdr3_aa: CASSFPAGASTKNIQYF
cdr3_nt: TGTGCCAGCAGTTTCCCAGCGGGAGCCTCCACCAAAAACATTCAGTACTTC

j_call: TRBJ1-5
clone_size: NA
v_call: TRBV3-1/TRBV3-2
d_call: NA
cdr3_aa: CASSQDLGGQAQHF
cdr3_nt: TGTGCCAGCAGCCAAGATCTAGGAGGGCAAGCCCAGCATTTT